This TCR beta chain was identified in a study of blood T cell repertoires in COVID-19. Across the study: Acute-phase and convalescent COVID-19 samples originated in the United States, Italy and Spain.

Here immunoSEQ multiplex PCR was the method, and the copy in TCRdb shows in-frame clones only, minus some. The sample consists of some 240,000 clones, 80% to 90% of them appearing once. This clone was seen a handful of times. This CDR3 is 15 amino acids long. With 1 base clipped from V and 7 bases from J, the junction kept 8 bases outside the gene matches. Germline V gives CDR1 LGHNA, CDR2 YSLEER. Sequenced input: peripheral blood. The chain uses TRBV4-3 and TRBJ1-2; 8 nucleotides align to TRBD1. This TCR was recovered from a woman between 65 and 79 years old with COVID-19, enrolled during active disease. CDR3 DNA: TGCGCCAGCAGCCAAGTCCGGACAGGGACCATTGGCTACACCTTC. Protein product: CASSQVRTGTIGYTF.